The 25 T cell receptor beta chains below were found in one sample sequenced in a study of blood T cell repertoires in COVID-19. Some clones are missing from TCRdb's copy, which holds only in-frame ones; the method was immunoSEQ multiplex PCR. The data contain roughly 86,000 clones, approximately 86% of them singletons. Sequenced material: peripheral blood. All receptors come from a man aged 50 or older with active or convalescent COVID-19.

The V gene is TRBV24-1, the J gene TRBJ2-1; perhaps TRBD2 as D (5 bases). Deletions cut 1 base from V and 14 bases from J, with 17 bases between. Germline CDR1 is KGHDR and CDR2 is SFDVKD. The CDR3 covers 14 residues. The CDR3 bases are TGTGCCACCAGTGATTTTATCTCCCAGACCGGGGAGTTCTTC. This codes for CATSDFISQTGEFF.

The chain employs TRBV30 and TRBJ1-2; D possibly corresponds to TRBD1 (5 bases). Germline V gene data show CDR1 as GTSNPN and CDR2 as SVGIG (reference sequence). Trimming stripped 2 bases from V and 4 bases from J, with 11 bases between. The CDR3 runs to 13 residues. CDR3 coding DNA: TGTGCCTGGAGTCCACAGGCTTCCTATGGCTACACCTTC. Translation: CAWSPQASYGYTF.

This sequence joins TRBV3-1 (or the pseudogene TRBV3-2) and TRBJ2-5, with D maybe TRBD1 (6 bases). Deletions cut 1 base from V and 2 bases from J, with 11 bases between. The germline gives CDR1 LGHDT, CDR2 YNNKEL (reference sequence). The CDR3 runs 15 residues. Here the CDR3 reads CASSQGQEVQETQYF. The CDR3 nucleotides are TGTGCCAGCAGCCAAGGACAGGAGGTACAAGAGACCCAGTACTTC.

This chain links TRBV6-4 with TRBJ2-3; possible D gene TRBD1, 5 bases. This CDR3 has 15 amino acids. The V end was cut by 5 bases, the J end by 4 bases, with 16 bases between. Germline V lookup: CDR1 MRHNA, CDR2 SNTAGT. CDR3 nucleotide sequence: TGTGCCAGCAGTTTCTCCCAGGAAGGGGCAGATACGCAGTATTTT. It encodes CASSFSQEGADTQYF.

The V gene is TRBV11-3, the J gene TRBJ2-2, with D possibly matching TRBD1 (6 bases). This CDR3 is 15 amino acids long. Trimming removed 2 bases at V and 5 bases at J, with 12 bases between. Germline values: CDR1 SGHNT, CDR2 YENEEA. CDR3 in amino acids: CASSLSTGKTGELFF. The CDR3 DNA is TGTGCCAGCAGCTTAAGCACAGGGAAAACCGGGGAGCTGTTTTTT.

The chain has TRBV5-4 and TRBJ2-2; maybe TRBD2 (6 bases). Germline V gene lookup returns CDR1 SGHNT and CDR2 YYREEE (reference sequence). V lost 0 bases to trimming and J lost 2 bases, with 11 bases between them. The CDR3 extends over 16 amino acids. For the CDR3, the DNA is TGTGCCAGCAGCTTGGAGGTAGCGGCCAACACCGGGGAGCTGTTTTTT. It translates to CASSLEVAANTGELFF.

The rearrangement joins TRBV19 to TRBJ2-7; TRBD2 matches at 9 bases. This CDR3 comprises 15 residues. Losses at the gene ends were 6 bases for V and 0 bases for J; bases not matched to a gene: 6. Per the germline V gene, CDR1 is LNHDA and CDR2 is SQIVND (reference sequence). CDR3 amino acids: CASRASGASSYEQYF. The CDR3 DNA is TGTGCCAGTAGGGCTAGCGGGGCTAGCTCCTACGAGCAGTACTTC.

The V and J genes are TRBV5-1 and TRBJ2-5; 8 bases fit TRBD2. The CDR3 contains 16 residues. Looked up from germline, CDR1 is SGHRS and CDR2 is YFSETQ. V gave up 0 bases and J gave up 5 bases; unmatched junction bases: 9. The CDR3 spells CASSLAPGLVLETQYF. As DNA, the CDR3 is TGCGCCAGCAGCTTGGCCCCGGGACTAGTTTTGGAGACCCAGTACTTC.

The chain employs TRBV2 and TRBJ1-1; TRBD1 matches at 7 bases. The CDR3 totals 16 residues. Trimming took 5 bases from V and 5 from J; bases not matched to a gene: 14. CDR1 and CDR2 from the germline V gene are SNHLY and FYNNEI. CDR3 in amino acids: CASSSTRAGGETEAFF. DNA of the CDR3: TGTGCCAGCAGTTCCACCCGGGCAGGGGGAGAAACTGAAGCTTTCTTT.

V and J are TRBV6-6 and TRBJ2-3; no firm D call. CDR1 and CDR2 from the germline V gene are MNHNY and SVGAGI (reference sequence). V was trimmed by 0 bases and J by 2 bases, leaving 6 bases between them. The CDR3 length is 14 residues. The CDR3 is CASSYSTATDTQYF. The CDR3, as DNA: TGTGCCAGCAGTTACTCAACAGCCACAGATACGCAGTATTTT.

The chain joins TRBV9 to TRBJ2-7; 7 bases align to TRBD1. The CDR3 extends over 14 amino acids. V shed 0 bases and J 3 bases; nucleotides not matched to a gene: 3. The germline CDR1 and CDR2 sequences are SGDLS and YYNGEE. The chain's CDR3 is CASSVGQGVYEQYF. CDR3 nucleotide sequence: TGTGCCAGCAGCGTAGGGCAGGGGGTCTACGAGCAGTACTTC.

The chain links TRBV7-6 to TRBJ2-5, with a tentative D call TRBD1 (5 bases). Germline CDR1 reads SGHVS; CDR2 reads FNYEAQ. The V end was cut by 3 bases, the J end by 4 bases, with 9 bases between. This CDR3 has 13 amino acids. The CDR3 DNA is TGTGCCAGCAGCTTCGGACACCTAGAGACCCAGTACTTC. This gives the protein CASSFGHLETQYF.

This clone has a single count. V gene TRBV7-8 combines with J gene TRBJ2-7; D is undetermined. Looked up from germline, CDR1 is SGHVS and CDR2 is FQNEAQ. CDR3 length: 14 amino acids. V shed 1 base and J shed 3 bases, with 10 bases lying between them. CDR3 in amino acids: CASSLVSGNYEQYF. In DNA, the CDR3 is TGTGCCAGCAGCTTAGTTTCAGGAAACTACGAGCAGTACTTC.

V and J are TRBV20-1 and TRBJ1-2, with a possible D match to TRBD1 (5 bases). CDR1 is DFQATT and CDR2 is SNEGSKA in the germline V gene (reference sequence). The CDR3 is made up of 11 amino acids. Trimming took 5 bases from V and 8 from J, leaving 12 bases between them. For the CDR3, the DNA is TGCAGTGCTGACCCCAGGGTCGGCTACACCTTC. This codes for CSADPRVGYTF.

The V call is TRBV11-2, the J call TRBJ2-5; TRBD2 matches 8 bases. The CDR3 spans 15 residues. V gave up 5 bases and J gave up 3 bases; unmatched junction bases: 8. CDR1 and CDR2 (germline): SGHAT, FQNNGV. As DNA, the CDR3 is TGTGCCAGCAGCCGGGGGGGGCCCGTGGAAGAGACCCAGTACTTC. The encoded protein is CASSRGGPVEETQYF.

J is TRBJ2-3 and V is TRBV10-3; tentative D call: TRBD2 (7 bases). The V gene lost 2 bases and the J gene lost 0 bases, with 24 bases spanning the gap. The CDR3 totals 20 residues. Germline assignment: CDR1 ENHRY and CDR2 SYGVKD. CDR3 protein: CAISEQFGGGLSTSTDTQYF. The CDR3 nucleotides read TGTGCCATCAGTGAGCAATTTGGCGGGGGCCTGTCAACCAGCACAGATACGCAGTATTTT.

A few counts support this clone. The chain carries TRBV27 and TRBJ1-6, with 7 bases matching TRBD1. V gave up 2 bases and J gave up 0 bases; unmatched junction bases: 4. This CDR3 comprises 17 residues. The V gene's germline CDR1 is MNHEY and CDR2 SMNVEV (reference sequence). DNA for the CDR3: TGTGCCAGCAGTTTAAACAGGGACAGCTCCTATAATTCACCCCTCCACTTT. The encoded protein is CASSLNRDSSYNSPLHF.

The chain has TRBV7-2 and TRBJ2-1, with TRBD2 matching 7 bases. After removal of 6 bases from V and 1 base from J, the junction contained 9 bases not matched to a gene. Germline CDR1 reads SGHTA; CDR2 reads FQGNSA. The CDR3 is made up of 16 amino acids. The CDR3 spells CASRDLPGGSYNEQFF. The CDR3 DNA follows: TGTGCCAGCAGGGATCTCCCGGGGGGATCCTACAATGAGCAGTTCTTC. Full variable domain (missing parts from reference TRBV7-2 and TRBJ2-1): GAGVSQSPSNKVTEKGKDVELRCDPISGHTALYWYRQSLGQGLEFLIYFQGNSAPDKSGLPSDRFSAERTGGSVSTLTIQRTQQEDSAVYLCASRDLPGGSYNEQFFGPGTRLTVL.

The CDR3 DNA follows: TGTGCCAGCAGCTTGACTAGGAACCAAGAGACCCAGTACTTC. The encoded protein is CASSLTRNQETQYF. V usage is TRBV5-6 and J usage is TRBJ2-5; TRBD2 might be the D (5 bases). The CDR3 is 14 residues long. With 1 base removed from V and 0 bases from J, the gap between germline ends came to 7 bases. Germline V gene lookup returns CDR1 SGHDT and CDR2 YYEEEE.

This clone was observed once. V is TRBV7-9 and J is TRBJ1-1, with D maybe TRBD1 (6 bases). From germline, CDR1 is SEHNR and CDR2 FQNEAQ (reference sequence). The V and J ends lost 2 bases and 1 base respectively, with 14 bases between them. CDR3 size: 16 residues. CDR3 region: CASSLQGWGKNTEAFF. The CDR3 DNA follows: TGTGCCAGCAGCTTACAGGGGTGGGGGAAGAACACTGAAGCTTTCTTT.

The count of this clone is one. V usage is TRBV28 and J usage is TRBJ2-7; D is ambiguous. The CDR3 covers 12 residues. Trimming removed 6 bases at V and 2 bases at J, with 8 bases between. CDR1 and CDR2 (germline): MDHEN, SYDVKM. The CDR3 spells CASRASTYEQYF. The CDR3 DNA is TGTGCCAGCAGGGCTTCCACCTACGAGCAGTACTTC.

This chain joins TRBV3-1 (or the pseudogene TRBV3-2) and TRBJ2-4, with 10 nucleotides matching TRBD1. The length of the CDR3 is 18 residues. Germline V lookup: CDR1 LGHDT, CDR2 YNNKEL (reference sequence). The V segment lost 4 bases and the J segment 2 bases; nucleotides outside the gene matches: 11. CDR3 protein: CASSLRGTGATSKNIQYF. The DNA of the CDR3 is TGTGCCAGCAGCCTCCGAGGGACAGGGGCGACATCCAAAAACATTCAGTACTTC.

This clone showed up just a few times. CDR3 bases: TGCGCCAGCACCAGGGGAGATTTTAGCACCGGGGAGCTGTTTTTT. This gives the protein CASTRGDFSTGELFF. V usage is TRBV5-1 and J usage is TRBJ2-2, with D maybe TRBD1 (6 bases). V was trimmed by 6 bases and J by 4 bases, leaving 16 bases between them. CDR3 length equals 15 residues. Germline V gene data show CDR1 as SGHRS and CDR2 as YFSETQ.

This chain links TRBV11-3 with TRBJ2-2, with 10 bases that match TRBD2. Unmatched junction bases numbered 6, after V lost 4 bases and J lost 7 bases. CDR3 size: 15 residues. Germline CDR1 SGHNT, CDR2 YENEEA. In DNA form, the CDR3 reads TGTGCCAGCAGCTATAGCGGGGGGCTCAGCGGGGAGCTGTTTTTT. Translating it yields CASSYSGGLSGELFF.

The chain recombines TRBV5-1 with TRBJ2-6, with 8 bases lining up with TRBD1. CDR3 length equals 18 residues. Trimming removed 1 base from V and 4 bases from J; junction bases left unmatched: 10. Germline CDR1 and CDR2: SGHRS and YFSETQ. Written as DNA, the CDR3 is TGCGCCAGCAGCTTGAGAATCCAGGACAGGGCAGGGGCCAACGTCCTGACTTTC. Its protein is CASSLRIQDRAGANVLTF.